A single sample gave rise to the 26 T cell receptor beta chains below, sequenced in a study of T cell changes during pregnancy in multiple sclerosis. Only in-frame clones appear in the TCRdb table, and some are missing; sequencing was by immunoSEQ multiplex PCR. This sample has over 50,000 clones; around 90% occur once, and the top ten carry 0.7% to 0.9%. Source: peripheral blood, taken in the first trimester of pregnancy. The receptors here all came from a female donor in good health, enrolled as a control in a pregnancy study.

The chain has TRBV4-3 and TRBJ2-3, with 10 bases matching TRBD2. The CDR3 has 16 amino acids. V dropped 0 bases and J dropped 0; count of bases not matched to a gene: 0. The germline CDR1 and CDR2 sequences are LGHNA and YSLEER. The CDR3 protein is CASSQDSGGSTDTQYF. CDR3 nucleotide sequence: TGCGCCAGCAGCCAAGATAGCGGGGGGAGCACAGATACGCAGTATTTT.

The chain carries TRBV5-4 and TRBJ2-7; TRBD2 agrees at 8 bases. CDR3 length: 14 residues. The germline CDR1 and CDR2 sequences are SGHNT and YYREEE (reference sequence). With V trimmed by 4 bases and J by 3 bases, 6 bases remained unmatched. The CDR3 spells CASSPPGGSYEQYF. DNA of the CDR3: TGTGCCAGCAGCCCGCCGGGGGGGAGCTACGAGCAGTACTTC. The variable domain in full, completed from reference TRBV5-4 and TRBJ2-7, reads ETGVTQSPTHLIKTRGQQVTLRCSSQSGHNTVSWYQQALGQGPQFIFQYYREEENGRGNFPPRFSGLQFPNYSSELNVNALELDDSALYLCASSPPGGSYEQYFGPGTRLTVT.

The J gene is TRBJ1-6, the V gene TRBV13, with D possibly TRBD1 on 6 matching bases. Trimming stripped 1 base from V and 7 bases from J, with 11 bases between. The CDR3 totals 15 residues. The germline V gene has CDR1 PRHDT and CDR2 FYEKMQ (reference sequence). CDR3: CASSLETGINSPLHF. CDR3 nucleotides: TGTGCCAGCAGCTTAGAAACAGGGATCAATTCACCCCTCCACTTT.

The gene calls are TRBV18 and TRBJ1-1; D remains unclear. The CDR3 is made up of 15 amino acids. Germline V gives CDR1 KGHSH, CDR2 LQKENI. V was cut by 5 bases and J by 1 base, with 14 bases left in between. This CDR3 reads CASSSPSAANTEAFF. CDR3 nucleotides: TGTGCCAGCTCATCCCCTTCAGCGGCGAACACTGAAGCTTTCTTT.

This sequence joins TRBV4-1 and TRBJ2-3; no reliable D call. The length of the CDR3 is 17 residues. Germline loops: CDR1 MGHRA, CDR2 YSYEKL. V lost 1 base and J 0 bases, leaving 14 bases between the germline ends. This CDR3 reads CASSQGFAVPSTDTQYF. The CDR3 DNA follows: TGCGCCAGCAGCCAAGGATTTGCAGTTCCCAGCACAGATACGCAGTATTTT.

The CDR3 coding sequence is TGTGCCAGCAGCTTGGTTTTCTCACAGTCTAACTATGGCTACACCTTC. Protein sequence: CASSLVFSQSNYGYTF. V and J are TRBV5-4 and TRBJ1-2; D is uncertain. Between the trimmed V and J ends, which lost 0 bases and 0 bases, there was a span of 12 bases. The germline CDR1 and CDR2 sequences are SGHNT and YYREEE (reference sequence). This CDR3 comprises 16 residues.

The chain joins TRBV2 to TRBJ1-4; unclear D gene. This CDR3 contains 14 residues. Germline CDR1 is SNHLY and CDR2 is FYNNEI. Trimming stripped 3 bases from V and 3 bases from J, with 8 bases between. Here the CDR3 DNA reads TGTGCCAGCAGTGATGGCAGGTCTAATGAAAAACTGTTTTTT. Protein: CASSDGRSNEKLFF. The full variable domain, in which reference TRBV2 and TRBJ1-4 provide the parts outside the CDR3, is EPEVTQTPSHQVTQMGQEVILRCVPISNHLYFYWYRQILGQKVEFLVSFYNNEISEKSEIFDDQFSVERPDGSNFTLKIRSTKLEDSAMYFCASSDGRSNEKLFFGSGTQLSVL.

This chain links TRBV6-5 with TRBJ1-6; a possible D gene is TRBD1 (5 bases). This CDR3 has 16 residues. The V gene's germline CDR1 is MNHEY and CDR2 SVGAGI. With 0 bases removed from V and 2 bases from J, the gap between germline ends came to 8 bases. The CDR3 nucleotides are TGTGCCAGCAGTTACTCAGGGGTGACCTATAATTCACCCCTCCACTTT. Translated: CASSYSGVTYNSPLHF.

The chain carries TRBV2 and TRBJ1-5; D is perhaps TRBD1 (5 bases). V gave up 6 bases and J gave up 3 bases, with 15 bases separating them. Germline V gene sequence: CDR1 SNHLY, CDR2 FYNNEI. This CDR3 has 15 residues. CDR3 in DNA: TGTGCCAGCAGGGGGAACAGGCTGAACAATCAGCCCCAGCATTTT. Amino acids: CASRGNRLNNQPQHF.

The chain links TRBV19 to TRBJ1-5; D might be TRBD1 (5 bases). V lost 7 bases, J lost 7 bases, and 14 bases lay in between. CDR1 and CDR2 (germline): LNHDA, SQIVND (reference sequence). The CDR3 has 13 residues. The CDR3 here is CASTEGRGQPQHF. The CDR3 nucleotides are TGTGCCAGTACCGAGGGGAGGGGACAGCCCCAGCATTTT.

The chain has TRBV7-2 and TRBJ2-7; D may be TRBD2 (5 bases). V was pared by 3 bases and J by 4 bases, with 7 bases between. Germline CDR1 is SGHTA and CDR2 is FQGNSA. CDR3 length: 12 amino acids. CDR3 sequence reads: CASSFEGYEQYF. The DNA for the CDR3 is TGTGCCAGCAGCTTTGAGGGTTACGAGCAGTACTTC. The variable domain in full, completed from reference TRBV7-2 and TRBJ2-7, reads GAGVSQSPSNKVTEKGKDVELRCDPISGHTALYWYRQSLGQGLEFLIYFQGNSAPDKSGLPSDRFSAERTGGSVSTLTIQRTQQEDSAVYLCASSFEGYEQYFGPGTRLTVT.

V and J are TRBV2 and TRBJ2-7, with D possibly being TRBD1 (6 bases). Germline V gene data show CDR1 as SNHLY and CDR2 as FYNNEI. The CDR3 has 13 residues. V lost 8 bases and J lost 4, with 15 bases in between. The CDR3 region is CASSAGEWYEQYF. The CDR3 DNA is TGTGCCAGCTCCGCAGGGGAGTGGTACGAGCAGTACTTC.

V and J are TRBV7-2 and TRBJ2-3; 9 bases match TRBD2. This CDR3 contains 16 residues. Trimming at V came to 8 bases and at J to 0 bases, leaving 9 bases not matched to a gene. CDR1 is SGHTA, CDR2 FQGNSA, per germline. DNA for the CDR3: TGTGCCAGCGGCCTAGCGGGGAGGCTTAGCACAGATACGCAGTATTTT. This gives the protein CASGLAGRLSTDTQYF.

The genes are TRBV5-1 and TRBJ1-1; D ambiguous. V was pared by 0 bases and J by 5 bases, with 11 bases between. Germline V CDR1 and CDR2: SGHRS, YFSETQ. The length of the CDR3 is 14 residues. The CDR3 coding sequence is TGCGCCAGCAGCTTGGCCTCCCAGGTAACTGAAGCTTTCTTT. It translates to CASSLASQVTEAFF.

The V gene is TRBV10-1, the J gene TRBJ2-7; TRBD2 is a possible D gene (5 bases). The CDR3 runs 16 residues. The germline V gene encodes CDR1 WNHNN and CDR2 SYGVQD (reference sequence). Trimming pared 4 bases from V and 1 base from J, leaving 17 bases between. CDR3 nucleotides: TGCGCCAGCAGTGGTACCTTGGACTTCGAGTCCTACGAGCAGTACTTC. Residues: CASSGTLDFESYEQYF.

The chain employs TRBV9 and TRBJ2-3; no definite D call. Germline V CDR1 and CDR2: SGDLS, YYNGEE. The CDR3 has 18 residues. V was pared by 2 bases and J by 4 bases, with 23 bases between. The CDR3 DNA reads as TGTGCCAGCAGCGTTTATGCAGCCGGGTCCACACTGCCAGATACGCAGTATTTT. It specifies CASSVYAAGSTLPDTQYF. The variable domain in full, with the rest retrieved from reference TRBV9 and TRBJ2-3, is DSGVTQTPKHLITATGQRVTLRCSPRSGDLSVYWYQQSLDQGLQFLIQYYNGEERAKGNILERFSAQQFPDLHSELNLSSLELGDSALYFCASSVYAAGSTLPDTQYFGPGTRLTVL.

The J gene is TRBJ1-1, the V gene TRBV27; D gene uncertain. CDR1 and CDR2 from the germline V gene are MNHEY and SMNVEV (reference sequence). The CDR3 totals 14 residues. Trimming pared 0 bases from V and 4 bases from J, leaving 9 bases between. CDR3 DNA: TGTGCCAGCAGTTTATCGACGGGGATCACTGAAGCTTTCTTT. Its protein product is CASSLSTGITEAFF.

V gene TRBV19 combines with J gene TRBJ1-2, with 8 bases fitting TRBD1. The germline V gene encodes CDR1 LNHDA and CDR2 SQIVND (reference sequence). The CDR3 loop spans 17 amino acids. V lost 4 bases and J lost 3; bases outside the gene matches: 13. The CDR3 loop is CASSSRDRTSGDYGYTF. CDR3 coding DNA: TGTGCCAGTAGTAGCCGGGACAGGACCTCGGGCGACTATGGCTACACCTTC.

V and J are TRBV18 and TRBJ1-1, with no clear D. The CDR3 consists of 15 residues. Looked up from germline, CDR1 is KGHSH and CDR2 is LQKENI. V lost 3 bases, J lost 4 bases, and 15 bases lay in between. The CDR3 DNA follows: TGTGCCAGCTCACCTCCTCCGGTAACCGGCACTGAAGCTTTCTTT. Amino acids: CASSPPPVTGTEAFF.

The count of this clone is one. V and J are TRBV19 and TRBJ1-4; weak D call: TRBD1 (5 bases). The CDR3 covers 15 residues. CDR1 and CDR2 (germline): LNHDA, SQIVND (reference sequence). The germline V and J ends were trimmed by 3 bases and 5 bases, with 13 bases remaining between them. The CDR3 nucleotides read TGTGCCAGTAGTATGTACCAGGGAACAAATGAAAAACTGTTTTTT. Protein product: CASSMYQGTNEKLFF.

The V call is TRBV19, the J call TRBJ1-5; D is unresolved. With 1 base removed from V and 4 bases from J, the gap between germline ends came to 8 bases. CDR1 LNHDA and CDR2 SQIVND come from the germline V gene (reference sequence). The length of the CDR3 is 14 residues. CDR3 sequence: CASSIARGNQPQHF. In nucleotides, the CDR3 is TGTGCCAGTAGTATAGCGCGGGGTAATCAGCCCCAGCATTTT.

This clone showed up just a few times. V and J are TRBV9 and TRBJ1-1; 7 bases map to TRBD1. CDR1 and CDR2 from the germline V gene are SGDLS and YYNGEE. Unmatched junction bases numbered 9, after V lost 3 bases and J lost 7 bases. The CDR3 length is 14 residues. This CDR3 is CASSAGQQVREAFF. As DNA, the CDR3 is TGTGCCAGCAGCGCGGGACAGCAGGTGCGTGAAGCTTTCTTT.

V gene TRBV7-9 combines with J gene TRBJ1-6; 7 bases are a match to TRBD1. The CDR3 contains 15 residues. Losses at the gene ends were 2 bases for V and 5 bases for J; bases not matched to a gene: 3. CDR1 and CDR2 (germline): SEHNR, FQNEAQ (reference sequence). The CDR3 region is CASSLLGQNNSPLHF. The CDR3 bases are TGTGCCAGCAGCTTATTGGGACAGAATAATTCACCCCTCCACTTT.

This clone has just a few counts. The rearrangement links TRBV5-6 to TRBJ1-5; tentatively, D is TRBD1 (5 bases). V lost 4 bases and J lost 7, with 21 bases in between. Looked up from germline, CDR1 is SGHDT and CDR2 is YYEEEE. The length of the CDR3 is 16 residues. The CDR3 DNA is TGTGCCAGCAGCCCCAAACCGGGACTTGGCGAGCAGCCCCAGCATTTT. It encodes CASSPKPGLGEQPQHF. The full variable domain, its missing parts supplied by reference TRBV5-6 and TRBJ1-5, is DAGVTQSPTHLIKTRGQQVTLRCSPKSGHDTVSWYQQALGQGPQFIFQYYEEEERQRGNFPDRFSGHQFPNYSSELNVNALLLGDSALYLCASSPKPGLGEQPQHFGDGTRLSIL.

The genes are TRBV19 and TRBJ1-6; 8 bases are a match to TRBD1. The V gene end was trimmed by 1 base and the J gene end by 9 bases; junction bases not matched to a gene: 8. The CDR3 loop spans 16 amino acids. Germline assignment: CDR1 LNHDA and CDR2 SQIVND (reference sequence). The CDR3 coding sequence is TGTGCCAGTAGTATAGGAGACAGGGGAGTAGGTTCACCCCTCCACTTT. This encodes CASSIGDRGVGSPLHF.

V gene TRBV11-3 combines with J gene TRBJ2-5; 13 bases are a match to TRBD2. Trimming took 1 base from V and 5 from J; bases not matched to a gene: 4. CDR3 length: 16 residues. From germline, CDR1 is SGHNT and CDR2 YENEEA. CDR3 protein: CASSLGTSGGEETQYF. CDR3 nucleotides: TGTGCCAGCAGCTTAGGGACTAGCGGGGGAGAGGAGACCCAGTACTTC.